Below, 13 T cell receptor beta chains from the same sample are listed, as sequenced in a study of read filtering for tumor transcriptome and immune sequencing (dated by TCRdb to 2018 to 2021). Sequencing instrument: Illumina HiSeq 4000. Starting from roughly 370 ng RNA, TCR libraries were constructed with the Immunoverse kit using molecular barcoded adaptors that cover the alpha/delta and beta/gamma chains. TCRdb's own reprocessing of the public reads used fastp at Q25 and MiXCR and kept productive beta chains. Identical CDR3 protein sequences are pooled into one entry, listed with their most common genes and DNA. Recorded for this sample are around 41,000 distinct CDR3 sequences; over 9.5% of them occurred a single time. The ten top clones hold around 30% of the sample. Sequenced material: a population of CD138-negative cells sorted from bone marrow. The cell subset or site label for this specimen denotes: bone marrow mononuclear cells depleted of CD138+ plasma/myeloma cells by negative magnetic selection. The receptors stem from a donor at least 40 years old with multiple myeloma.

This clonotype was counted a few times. The CDR3 sequence: CASSSPADTIYF. The CDR3 bases are TGTGCCAGCAGTTCTCCGGCAGACACCATATATTTT. V is TRBV28 and J is TRBJ1-3, with D unclear. Germline CDR1 reads MDHEN; CDR2 reads SYDVKM. CDR3 size: 12 residues. With 4 bases removed from V and 8 bases from J, the gap between germline ends came to 9 bases.

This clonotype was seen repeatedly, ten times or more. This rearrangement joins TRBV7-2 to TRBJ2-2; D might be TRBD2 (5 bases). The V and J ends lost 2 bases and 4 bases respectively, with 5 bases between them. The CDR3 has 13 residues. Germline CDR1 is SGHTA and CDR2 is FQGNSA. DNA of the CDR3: TGTGCCAGCAGCTTACTAGCCACCGGGGAGCTGTTTTTT. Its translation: CASSLLATGELFF. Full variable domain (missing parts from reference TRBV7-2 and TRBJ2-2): GAGVSQSPSNKVTEKGKDVELRCDPISGHTALYWYRQSLGQGLEFLIYFQGNSAPDKSGLPSDRFSAERTGGSVSTLTIQRTQQEDSAVYLCASSLLATGELFFGEGSRLTVL.

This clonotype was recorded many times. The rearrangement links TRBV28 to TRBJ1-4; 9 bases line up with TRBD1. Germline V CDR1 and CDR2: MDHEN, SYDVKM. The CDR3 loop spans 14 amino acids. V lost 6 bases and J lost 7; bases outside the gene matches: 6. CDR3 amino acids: CASRQQGAVEKLFF. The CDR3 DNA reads TGTGCCAGCAGGCAACAGGGGGCTGTTGAAAAACTGTTTTTT.

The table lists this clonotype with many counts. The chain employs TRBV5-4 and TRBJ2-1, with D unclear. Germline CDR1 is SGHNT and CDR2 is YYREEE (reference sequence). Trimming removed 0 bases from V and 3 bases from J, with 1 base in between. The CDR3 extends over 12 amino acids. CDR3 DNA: TGTGCCAGCAGCTTGGACTACAATGAGCAGTTCTTC. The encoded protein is CASSLDYNEQFF.

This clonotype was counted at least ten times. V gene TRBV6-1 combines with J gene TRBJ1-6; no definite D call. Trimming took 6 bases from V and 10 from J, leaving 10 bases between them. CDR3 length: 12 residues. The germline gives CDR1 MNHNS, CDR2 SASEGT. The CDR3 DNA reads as TGTGCCAGCAGGGACGGGGTGTCACCCCTCCACTTT. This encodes CASRDGVSPLHF.

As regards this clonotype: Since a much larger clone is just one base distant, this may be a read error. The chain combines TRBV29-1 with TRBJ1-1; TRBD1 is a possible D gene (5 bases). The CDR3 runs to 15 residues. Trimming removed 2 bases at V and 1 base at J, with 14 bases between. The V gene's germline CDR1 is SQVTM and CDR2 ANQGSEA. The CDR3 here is CSVEPRAGTNTEAFF. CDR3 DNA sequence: TGCAGCGTTGAACCCAGGGCGGGTACGAACACTGAAGCTTTCTTT.

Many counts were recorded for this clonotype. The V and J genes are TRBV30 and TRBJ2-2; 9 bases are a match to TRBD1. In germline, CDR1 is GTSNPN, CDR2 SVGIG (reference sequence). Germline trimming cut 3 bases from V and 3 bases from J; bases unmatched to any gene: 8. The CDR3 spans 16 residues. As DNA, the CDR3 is TGTGCCTGGAGCTCTTGGGACAGGGCGGACACCGGGGAGCTGTTTTTT. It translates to CAWSSWDRADTGELFF.

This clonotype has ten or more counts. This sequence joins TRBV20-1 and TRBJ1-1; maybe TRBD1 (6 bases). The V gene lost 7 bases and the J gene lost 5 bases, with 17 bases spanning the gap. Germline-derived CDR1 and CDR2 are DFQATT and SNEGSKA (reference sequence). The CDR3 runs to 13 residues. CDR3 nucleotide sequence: TGCAGTGTCCGAGACAGTCAGGGGACTGAAGCTTTCTTT. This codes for CSVRDSQGTEAFF.

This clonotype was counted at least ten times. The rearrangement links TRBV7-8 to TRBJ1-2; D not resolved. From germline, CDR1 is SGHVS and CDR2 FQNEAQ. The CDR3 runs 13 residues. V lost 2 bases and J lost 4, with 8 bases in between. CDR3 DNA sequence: TGTGCCAGCAGCTTACGGACCCTCTATGGCTACACCTTC. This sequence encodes CASSLRTLYGYTF.

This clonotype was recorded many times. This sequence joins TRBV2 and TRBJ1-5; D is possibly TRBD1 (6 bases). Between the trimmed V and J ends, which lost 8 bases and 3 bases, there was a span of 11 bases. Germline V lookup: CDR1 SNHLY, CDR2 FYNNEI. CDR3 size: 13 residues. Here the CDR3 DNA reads TGTGCCAGCGATTCGGGGGCCAATCAGCCCCAGCATTTT. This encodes CASDSGANQPQHF.

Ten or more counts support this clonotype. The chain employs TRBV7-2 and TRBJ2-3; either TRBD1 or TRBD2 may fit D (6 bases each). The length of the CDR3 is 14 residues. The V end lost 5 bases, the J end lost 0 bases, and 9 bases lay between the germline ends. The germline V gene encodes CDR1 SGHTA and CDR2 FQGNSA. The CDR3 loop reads CASSKGGSTDTQYF. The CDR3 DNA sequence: TGTGCCAGCAGCAAGGGGGGTAGCACAGATACGCAGTATTTT.

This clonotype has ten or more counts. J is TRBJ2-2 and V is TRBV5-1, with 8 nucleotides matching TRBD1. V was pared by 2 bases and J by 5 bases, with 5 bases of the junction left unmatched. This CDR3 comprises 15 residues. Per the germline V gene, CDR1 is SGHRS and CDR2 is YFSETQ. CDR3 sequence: CASSFQGADTGELFF. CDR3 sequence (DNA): TGCGCCAGCAGCTTTCAGGGGGCAGATACCGGGGAGCTGTTTTTT.

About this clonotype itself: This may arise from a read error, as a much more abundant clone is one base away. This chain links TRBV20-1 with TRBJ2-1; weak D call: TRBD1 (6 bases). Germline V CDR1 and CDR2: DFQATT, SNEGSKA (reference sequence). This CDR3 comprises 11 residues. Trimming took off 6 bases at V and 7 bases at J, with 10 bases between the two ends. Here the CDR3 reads CSASRGNEQFF. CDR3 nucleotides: TGCAGTGCCAGCAGGGGAAATGAGCAGTTCTTC.